This entry lists 20 T cell receptor beta chains sequenced from one sample in a study of shared clonotypes between healthy human individuals. Profiled with immunoSEQ multiplex PCR; TCRdb holds only in-frame clones, not every one. The sample lists about 2.4 million clones; 90% to 95% were seen once. The sample was naive CD4+ T cells from PBMCs. The sample's subset: CD45RA+ positively selected. The origin of the receptors is a man between 18 and 35 years old in good health. Some clones in this sample may be carry-over from other donors' samples.

The genes are TRBV7-8 and TRBJ1-3; TRBD1 might be the D (5 bases). CDR3 length equals 14 residues. The V gene's germline CDR1 is SGHVS and CDR2 FQNEAQ. V shed 4 bases and J shed 4 bases, with 11 bases lying between them. CDR3 in DNA: TGTGCCAGCAGCTCTAAGGCAGGGGGAAACACCATATATTTT. This translates into CASSSKAGGNTIYF.

The chain combines TRBV5-1 with TRBJ2-7; D is unclear. CDR1 SGHRS and CDR2 YFSETQ come from the germline V gene. V lost 3 bases and J lost 5, with 15 bases in between. The CDR3 runs 14 residues. In nucleotides, the CDR3 is TGCGCCAGCAGCTCTCTAGTGGCCGCTCACGAGCAGTACTTC. This gives the protein CASSSLVAAHEQYF.

V usage is TRBV28 and J usage is TRBJ2-2, with 14 bases fitting TRBD2. The germline V gene encodes CDR1 MDHEN and CDR2 SYDVKM. V gave up 6 bases and J gave up 6 bases; unmatched junction bases: 6. This CDR3 comprises 16 residues. The CDR3 nucleotides read TGTGCCAGCAGCCAGGGACTAGCGGGAGTGGCCGGGGAGCTGTTTTTT. This translates into CASSQGLAGVAGELFF. Full variable domain (missing parts from reference TRBV28 and TRBJ2-2): DVKVTQSSRYLVKRTGEKVFLECVQDMDHENMFWYRQDPGLGLRLIYFSYDVKMKEKGDIPEGYSVSREKKERFSLILESASTNQTSMYLCASSQGLAGVAGELFFGEGSRLTVL.

DNA of the CDR3: TGTGCCAGCAGCCCCCGGCCGGGTACGGGTACAGATACGCAGTATTTT. Protein sequence: CASSPRPGTGTDTQYF. The chain couples TRBV4-2 to TRBJ2-3; the D is unclear. The V and J ends lost 4 bases and 3 bases respectively, with 17 bases between them. CDR1 is LGHNA and CDR2 is YNFKEQ in the germline V gene. The CDR3 contains 16 residues.

CDR3 residues: CASSLSANGDTQYF. In DNA, the CDR3 is TGTGCCAGCAGTTTATCGGCCAACGGGGATACGCAGTATTTT. The rearrangement links TRBV28 to TRBJ2-3, with D hard to call. There are 14 residues in the CDR3. CDR1 is MDHEN, CDR2 SYDVKM, per germline. The V and J ends lost 1 base and 6 bases respectively, with 11 bases between them. The variable domain in full, completed from reference TRBV28 and TRBJ2-3, reads DVKVTQSSRYLVKRTGEKVFLECVQDMDHENMFWYRQDPGLGLRLIYFSYDVKMKEKGDIPEGYSVSREKKERFSLILESASTNQTSMYLCASSLSANGDTQYFGPGTRLTVL.

The chain carries TRBV5-1 and TRBJ2-5, with D unclear. The CDR3 has 15 residues. V shed 0 bases and J shed 0 bases, with 9 bases lying between them. Germline assignment: CDR1 SGHRS and CDR2 YFSETQ. The CDR3 spells CASSLGQLNQETQYF. The CDR3 DNA reads TGCGCCAGCAGCTTGGGCCAGTTAAACCAAGAGACCCAGTACTTC.

The CDR3, as DNA: TGTGCCAGCAGTGAAGCGGGGGGCCATGGCTACACCTTC. Its protein is CASSEAGGHGYTF. The chain joins TRBV6-1 to TRBJ1-2, with TRBD1 as a possible D gene (6 bases). Trimming cost V 0 bases and J 6 bases, with 8 bases left between them. The germline gives CDR1 MNHNS, CDR2 SASEGT. The CDR3 runs 13 residues.

This clone was seen more than once but under ten times. This chain uses TRBV5-1 with TRBJ1-2; D call uncertain. There are 14 residues in the CDR3. Germline-derived CDR1 and CDR2 are SGHRS and YFSETQ. Trimming removed 0 bases from V and 4 bases from J, with 10 bases in between. The CDR3 sequence is CASSLGSQLYGYTF. CDR3 DNA: TGCGCCAGCAGCTTGGGTTCTCAGCTCTATGGCTACACCTTC.

Remarks on this clone: This specimen includes other DNA sequences encoding the same CDR3. The chain combines TRBV19 with TRBJ2-7; the match to TRBD2 covers 9 bases. The J segment lost 4 bases and the V segment lost 2 bases, leaving 6 bases of the junction unmatched. Germline CDR1 and CDR2: LNHDA and SQIVND (reference sequence). The CDR3 covers 15 residues. The chain's CDR3 is CASSISAGGPYEQYF. DNA for the CDR3: TGTGCCAGTAGTATATCCGCGGGAGGGCCTTACGAGCAGTACTTC.

On this clone itself: Different DNA sequences within this sample yield the same CDR3. This sequence joins TRBV5-1 and TRBJ2-1, with D possibly being TRBD2 (5 bases). This CDR3 has 13 amino acids. V lost 3 bases to trimming and J lost 4 bases, with 8 bases between them. Germline lookup yields CDR1 SGHRS and CDR2 YFSETQ. Here the CDR3 DNA reads TGCGCCAGCAGCTCTGACTATTACAATGAGCAGTTCTTC. This codes for CASSSDYYNEQFF.

The V gene is TRBV19, the J gene TRBJ2-2; D perhaps matches TRBD1 (7 bases). V lost 7 bases and J lost 1, with 16 bases in between. The CDR3 extends over 16 amino acids. Looked up from germline, CDR1 is LNHDA and CDR2 is SQIVND (reference sequence). The CDR3 nucleotides are TGTGCCAGTAAACTCGGGGGACAGATGAACACCGGGGAGCTGTTTTTT. Translation gives CASKLGGQMNTGELFF.

The rearrangement joins TRBV19 to TRBJ2-1; D is possibly TRBD2 (7 bases). Germline V CDR1 and CDR2: LNHDA, SQIVND (reference sequence). V was trimmed by 5 bases and J by 0 bases, leaving 20 bases between them. The CDR3 covers 18 residues. In DNA, the CDR3 is TGTGCCAGTAGTCCCCGCAGGGGCGGGAGCGCCTCCTACAATGAGCAGTTCTTC. It translates to CASSPRRGGSASYNEQFF.

The chain combines TRBV27 with TRBJ1-3; D unclear. Deletions cut 6 bases from V and 2 bases from J, with 11 bases between. CDR1 is MNHEY and CDR2 is SMNVEV in the germline V gene (reference sequence). The CDR3 consists of 14 residues. The CDR3 DNA reads TGTGCCAGCAGGCCTTCCGGGGCTGGAAACACCATATATTTT. It encodes CASRPSGAGNTIYF.

The chain uses TRBV28 and TRBJ2-5, with 13 nucleotides matching TRBD2. Gene TRBJ2-7 matches the end of the DNA better, so the J call may be wrong. The germline V gene encodes CDR1 MDHEN and CDR2 SYDVKM. CDR3 length: 15 amino acids. The CDR3 bases are TGTGCCAGCAGCTCGGGGACTAGCGGGAACTACGAGCAGTACTTC. Its protein product is CASSSGTSGNYEQYF.

CDR3 DNA sequence: TGTGCCAGCAGCTTGCCAGGGACGGCCTACGAGCAGTACTTC. Translating gives CASSLPGTAYEQYF. The V call is TRBV5-5, the J call TRBJ2-7; D possibly uses TRBD1 or TRBD2 (5 bases each). Germline CDR1 and CDR2: SGHKS and YYEKEE (reference sequence). The CDR3 runs to 14 residues. Trimming left V 1 base short and J 2 bases short, with 10 bases between. Using reference TRBV5-5 and TRBJ2-7 for the parts outside the CDR3, the full variable domain is DAGVTQSPTHLIKTRGQQVTLRCSPISGHKSVSWYQQVLGQGPQFIFQYYEKEERGRGNFPDRFSARQFPNYSSELNVNALLLGDSALYLCASSLPGTAYEQYFGPGTRLTVT.

On this clone: The same CDR3 arises from other DNA sequences in this sample as well. V and J are TRBV5-1 and TRBJ2-3; TRBD2 might be the D (6 bases). Per the germline V gene, CDR1 is SGHRS and CDR2 is YFSETQ. The CDR3 contains 14 residues. Trimming removed 2 bases at V and 0 bases at J, with 7 bases between. This CDR3 is CASSFAGSTDTQYF. CDR3 bases: TGCGCCAGCAGCTTCGCGGGAAGCACAGATACGCAGTATTTT.

This chain links TRBV7-8 with TRBJ2-5; 7 bases are shared with TRBD1. V was clipped by 1 base and J by 5 bases; unmatched bases: 4. CDR1 and CDR2 from the germline V gene are SGHVS and FQNEAQ. The CDR3 spans 14 residues. The CDR3 protein is CASSLGGTVETQYF. In DNA form, the CDR3 reads TGTGCCAGCAGCTTAGGTGGGACAGTGGAGACCCAGTACTTC.

The V call is TRBV27, the J call TRBJ1-2; D perhaps matches TRBD1 (6 bases). CDR1 MNHEY and CDR2 SMNVEV come from the germline V gene (reference sequence). Trimming pared 4 bases from V and 0 bases from J, leaving 12 bases between. This CDR3 is built from 15 residues. DNA of the CDR3: TGTGCCAGCAGTTCCCGACAGGCAGCTAACTATGGCTACACCTTC. Its protein product is CASSSRQAANYGYTF.

V gene TRBV28 combines with J gene TRBJ2-7; 12 positions agree with TRBD2. CDR3 length: 15 amino acids. CDR1 and CDR2 (germline): MDHEN, SYDVKM. With 1 base clipped from V and 7 bases from J, the junction kept 5 bases outside the gene matches. The DNA of the CDR3 is TGTGCCAGCAGTTTATACGAGACTAGCGGGAGAGAGCAGTACTTC. This translates into CASSLYETSGREQYF. Full variable domain (rest looked up from reference TRBV28 and TRBJ2-7): DVKVTQSSRYLVKRTGEKVFLECVQDMDHENMFWYRQDPGLGLRLIYFSYDVKMKEKGDIPEGYSVSREKKERFSLILESASTNQTSMYLCASSLYETSGREQYFGPGTRLTVT.

Turning to this clone: The same CDR3 arises from other DNA sequences in this sample as well. The gene calls are TRBV9 and TRBJ2-1, with 13 positions matching TRBD2. The CDR3 loop spans 14 amino acids. Germline loops: CDR1 SGDLS, CDR2 YYNGEE. Losses at the gene ends were 2 bases for V and 10 bases for J; bases not matched to a gene: 3. The chain's CDR3 is CASSVRLAGGEQFF. CDR3 in DNA: TGTGCCAGCAGCGTGAGACTAGCGGGAGGAGAGCAGTTCTTC.